The entry below describes one TCR beta chain. The data derive from a study of Ad26.COV2.S vaccination and SARS-CoV-2 variants. Clones were sequenced by immunoSEQ multiplex PCR, and TCRdb holds only the in-frame ones, with some missing. The table records fewer than 600,000 clones, 80% to 90% of them present only once. Specified treatment: roughly 18 received Ad26.COV2.S at low or high dose, single or two shots; 5 received placebo; per-sample allocation not given. Day 63 following the first vaccine or placebo injection was when the samples were taken. An 18-55-year-old adult in Boston served as donor. Germline trimming cut 6 bases from V and 4 bases from J; bases unmatched to any gene: 15. The germline V gene encodes CDR1 KGHDR and CDR2 SFDVKD. The CDR3 is 18 residues long.

The chain couples TRBV24-1 to TRBJ1-3, with 9 bases that match TRBD1. The source was peripheral blood, collected in a trial of Ad26.COV2.S vaccine versus placebo. The receptor was isolated from a person between 18 and 65 years old who received the Ad26.COV2.S COVID-19 vaccine or a placebo. As DNA, the CDR3 is TGTGCCACCAGTTCTCCGGGACAGGGCGGGCCTAGAGGAAACACCATATATTTT. It specifies CATSSPGQGGPRGNTIYF.